These 30 T cell receptor beta chains were all obtained from the same sample, sequenced in a study of blood T cell repertoires in COVID-19. Data came from immunoSEQ multiplex PCR; TCRdb stores just in-frame clones and leaves some out. Of a few hundred thousand clones listed, 80% to 90% were seen once; the top ten hold roughly 1%. Input material: PBMCs or T cells enriched from blood (not recorded which). The origin of the receptors is a man aged 18 to 30 who had recovered from COVID-19.

This rearrangement joins TRBV10-3 to TRBJ1-2; tentatively, D is TRBD1 (6 bases). The CDR3 runs to 16 residues. V was pared by 2 bases and J by 0 bases, with 13 bases between. CDR1 and CDR2 (germline): ENHRY, SYGVKD. The CDR3 DNA reads TGTGCCATCAGTGAGCCTACCGGGACAACTAACTATGGCTACACCTTC. Its translation is CAISEPTGTTNYGYTF.

In this sample, this clone turned up once. V is TRBV29-1 and J is TRBJ2-2, with D uncertain. The germline gives CDR1 SQVTM, CDR2 ANQGSEA. The CDR3 is 14 residues long. Trimming pared 6 bases from V and 0 bases from J, leaving 11 bases between. The CDR3 nucleotides read TGCAGCGTGTTTAGCTATCCGAACACCGGGGAGCTGTTTTTT. Its translation: CSVFSYPNTGELFF.

The V gene is TRBV4-3, the J gene TRBJ2-1, with 12 bases lining up with TRBD2. With V trimmed by 0 bases and J by 4 bases, 13 bases remained unmatched. The germline gives CDR1 LGHNA, CDR2 YSLEER. The CDR3 contains 20 residues. CDR3 nucleotide sequence: TGCGCCAGCAGCCAAGATATCGGGACTAGCGGGTACCCCACATACAATGAGCAGTTCTTC. This codes for CASSQDIGTSGYPTYNEQFF.

The V and J genes are TRBV4-1 and TRBJ1-1, with 12 bases aligning to TRBD1. The CDR3 is made up of 15 amino acids. Losses at the gene ends were 1 base for V and 5 bases for J; bases not matched to a gene: 2. Germline CDR1 and CDR2: MGHRA and YSYEKL. As DNA, the CDR3 is TGCGCCAGCAGCCAAGGGGACAGGGGGCTTACTGAAGCTTTCTTT. It yields the protein CASSQGDRGLTEAFF.

The chain is built from TRBV28 and TRBJ2-5; 10 bases align to TRBD2. The CDR3 totals 18 residues. The V and J ends lost 4 bases and 2 bases, in that order; junction bases with no gene match: 13. Looked up from germline, CDR1 is MDHEN and CDR2 is SYDVKM. The CDR3 region has the DNA TGTGCCAGCAGTTGGGGGACTAGCGAAAAAAGGAGACAAGAGACCCAGTACTTC. This encodes CASSWGTSEKRRQETQYF.

This rearrangement joins TRBV7-7 to TRBJ2-1; 16 bases line up with TRBD2. Germline CDR1 reads SSHAT; CDR2 reads FNYEAQ (reference sequence). The V and J ends lost 5 bases and 12 bases, in that order; junction bases with no gene match: 7. The CDR3 is made up of 15 amino acids. This chain's CDR3 is CASSVGTSGGATQFF. The CDR3 DNA sequence: TGTGCCAGCAGCGTCGGGACTAGCGGGGGGGCCACGCAGTTCTTC.

V usage is TRBV7-9 and J usage is TRBJ1-2; no definite D call. With 6 bases removed from V and 5 bases from J, the gap between germline ends came to 10 bases. The CDR3 runs to 12 residues. In germline, CDR1 is SEHNR, CDR2 FQNEAQ (reference sequence). CDR3 sequence: CASSTAGYGYTF. Here the CDR3 DNA reads TGTGCCAGCAGTACTGCAGGATATGGCTACACCTTC.

V is TRBV3-1 (or the pseudogene TRBV3-2) and J is TRBJ1-3; no definite D call. The V gene's germline CDR1 is LGHDT and CDR2 YNNKEL (reference sequence). Trimming removed 2 bases at V and 9 bases at J, with 11 bases between. This CDR3 region has 13 residues. CDR3 sequence reads: CASSQLGGGTIYF. The CDR3 DNA sequence: TGTGCCAGCAGCCAACTGGGAGGTGGCACCATATATTTT.

The CDR3 coding sequence is TGCGCCAGCAGCCCGGGTAGCGGGAGCACAGATACGCAGTATTTT. Its translation: CASSPGSGSTDTQYF. The gene calls are TRBV5-1 and TRBJ2-3; TRBD2 matches 7 bases. Germline loops: CDR1 SGHRS, CDR2 YFSETQ. The CDR3 has 15 amino acids. V was pared by 4 bases and J by 0 bases, with 5 bases of the junction left unmatched.

The rearrangement uses TRBV7-9 and TRBJ1-2; D gene uncertain. CDR1 and CDR2 (germline): SEHNR, FQNEAQ (reference sequence). This CDR3 has 13 residues. V was shortened by 1 base and J by 4 bases, with 7 bases between the two germline ends. The CDR3 sequence: CASSLGDTYGYTF. The CDR3 DNA follows: TGTGCCAGCAGCTTAGGTGACACCTATGGCTACACCTTC.

This sequence joins TRBV6-2 or TRBV6-3 and TRBJ1-4; D perhaps matches TRBD1 (6 bases). From germline, CDR1 is MNHEY and CDR2 SVGEGT. Trimming removed 2 bases at V and 0 bases at J, with 19 bases between. The CDR3 sequence is 19 residues long. In nucleotides, the CDR3 is TGTGCCAGCAGTTACGGGGGCATCATCATTTCGGCAACTAATGAAAAACTGTTTTTT. It specifies CASSYGGIIISATNEKLFF.

The chain recombines TRBV10-3 with TRBJ2-1; 8 positions match TRBD2. The CDR3 loop spans 12 amino acids. Germline V gives CDR1 ENHRY, CDR2 SYGVKD. J gave up 6 bases and V 8 bases, and 3 bases lay outside the gene matches. CDR3: CAILTSANEQFF. CDR3 bases: TGTGCCATCTTGACTAGCGCCAATGAGCAGTTCTTC.

In its sample, this clone was seen once. The genes are TRBV3-1 (or the pseudogene TRBV3-2) and TRBJ1-3; D gene ambiguous. The CDR3 is 16 residues long. V lost 0 bases and J 0 bases, leaving 9 bases between the germline ends. The V gene's germline CDR1 is LGHDT and CDR2 YNNKEL (reference sequence). The CDR3 DNA sequence: TGTGCCAGCAGCCAAGAAATAACAGCCTCTGGAAACACCATATATTTT. Protein: CASSQEITASGNTIYF.

The rearrangement links TRBV29-1 to TRBJ2-5; TRBD2 aligns across 11 bases. V shed 7 bases, J shed 4 bases, and the junction held 8 bases outside the gene matches. This CDR3 comprises 14 residues. Looked up from germline, CDR1 is SQVTM and CDR2 is ANQGSEA. This CDR3 is CSDLAGGKGETQYF. CDR3 nucleotide sequence: TGCAGCGACCTAGCGGGGGGAAAGGGAGAGACCCAGTACTTC.

This chain joins TRBV19 and TRBJ1-2; 7 nucleotides agree with TRBD1. The CDR3 totals 14 residues. Germline CDR1 is LNHDA and CDR2 is SQIVND (reference sequence). The trim removed 4 bases at V and 8 bases at J, leaving 10 bases unmatched. CDR3 nucleotides: TGTGCCAGTAGTAAGTCCCGGGACAGTAGGGGCTACACCTTC. It is translated as CASSKSRDSRGYTF.

V usage is TRBV4-3 and J usage is TRBJ2-6; a weak D match, TRBD1 (6 bases). Germline CDR1 and CDR2: LGHNA and YSLEER. This CDR3 is 20 amino acids long. V lost 0 bases, J lost 0 bases, and 18 bases lay in between. The CDR3 region has the DNA TGCGCCAGCAGCCAAGATCGGCGCCAGGGGTGGGCCTCTGGGGCCAACGTCCTGACTTTC. It specifies CASSQDRRQGWASGANVLTF.

The V call is TRBV3-1 (or the pseudogene TRBV3-2), the J call TRBJ2-4; 9 bases agree with TRBD1. Trimming took 6 bases from V and 8 from J; bases not matched to a gene: 20. The CDR3 consists of 18 residues. The germline V gene encodes CDR1 LGHDT and CDR2 YNNKEL (reference sequence). The CDR3 region is CASSPTGTGMRIIDIQYF. CDR3 nucleotide sequence: TGTGCCAGCAGTCCAACCGGGACAGGGATGAGAATTATCGACATTCAGTACTTC.

The gene calls are TRBV24-1 and TRBJ2-7; the D gene is possibly TRBD1 (6 bases). Germline values: CDR1 KGHDR, CDR2 SFDVKD. This CDR3 has 13 amino acids. V was shortened by 4 bases and J by 7 bases, with 13 bases between the two germline ends. Here the CDR3 reads CATSEPQGYEQYF. The CDR3 DNA sequence: TGTGCCACCAGTGAACCACAGGGTTATGAGCAGTACTTC.

This chain connects TRBV25-1 to TRBJ1-1; D is undetermined. CDR1 and CDR2 (germline): MGHDK, SYGVNS. There are 14 residues in the CDR3. The V and J ends lost 1 base and 1 base respectively, with 7 bases between them. The CDR3 DNA follows: TGTGCCAGCAGTGAATCCCCGAGGAACACTGAAGCTTTCTTT. Translated, it gives CASSESPRNTEAFF.

This chain uses TRBV7-9 with TRBJ2-1; D is undetermined. This CDR3 comprises 15 residues. V dropped 5 bases and J dropped 0 bases, with 11 bases sitting between them. CDR1 and CDR2 from the germline V gene are SEHNR and FQNEAQ (reference sequence). The chain's CDR3 is CASSQATVSYNEQFF. The CDR3 nucleotides read TGTGCCAGCAGCCAGGCGACGGTCTCCTACAATGAGCAGTTCTTC.

The chain combines TRBV5-8 with TRBJ1-4; 9 bases map to TRBD1. The CDR3 spans 15 residues. Germline CDR1 and CDR2: SGHTS and YDEGEE. The ends lost 7 bases at V and 7 bases at J; junction bases unmatched: 11. As DNA, the CDR3 is TGTGCCAGCCACAGGGGGCTACAGGGAGGTGAAAAACTGTTTTTT. It yields the protein CASHRGLQGGEKLFF.

The rearrangement links TRBV2 to TRBJ1-5; TRBD1 might be the D (5 bases). Germline V gives CDR1 SNHLY, CDR2 FYNNEI. This CDR3 contains 13 residues. The ends were cut back, 4 bases at V and 4 bases at J, with 8 bases in the middle. The CDR3 DNA is TGTGCCAGCAGTGGGACAACTAATCAGCCCCAGCATTTT. It translates to CASSGTTNQPQHF. Full variable domain (outside the CDR3, taken from reference TRBV2 and TRBJ1-5): EPEVTQTPSHQVTQMGQEVILRCVPISNHLYFYWYRQILGQKVEFLVSFYNNEISEKSEIFDDQFSVERPDGSNFTLKIRSTKLEDSAMYFCASSGTTNQPQHFGDGTRLSIL.

The rearrangement links TRBV27 to TRBJ2-7; 9 bases fit TRBD1. The CDR3 length is 15 residues. V dropped 5 bases and J dropped 6; count of bases not matched to a gene: 11. CDR1 is MNHEY, CDR2 SMNVEV, per germline (reference sequence). The CDR3 DNA is TGTGCCAGCAGTCTACGGACAGGGGACCTCTCCGAGCAGTACTTC. It yields the protein CASSLRTGDLSEQYF.

The V and J genes are TRBV7-2 and TRBJ2-1; TRBD2 matches at 10 bases. Losses at the gene ends were 5 bases for V and 7 bases for J; bases not matched to a gene: 8. This CDR3 comprises 15 residues. CDR1 and CDR2 from the germline V gene are SGHTA and FQGNSA. CDR3 sequence: CASSKGASGRNEQFF. As DNA, the CDR3 is TGTGCCAGCAGCAAAGGGGCTAGCGGGAGAAATGAGCAGTTCTTC.

The rearrangement links TRBV3-1 (or the pseudogene TRBV3-2) to TRBJ2-1; perhaps TRBD1 as D (6 bases). Trimming removed 0 bases from V and 7 bases from J, with 16 bases in between. CDR1 LGHDT and CDR2 YNNKEL come from the germline V gene (reference sequence). The CDR3 is 16 amino acids. CDR3 sequence: CASSQDERTDGNEQFF. The CDR3 DNA is TGTGCCAGCAGCCAAGACGAAAGGACAGACGGGAATGAGCAGTTCTTC.

J is TRBJ1-5 and V is TRBV18; 7 nucleotides match TRBD1. The CDR3 runs to 14 residues. Per germline, CDR1 KGHSH and CDR2 LQKENI. The junction had 6 bases not matched to a gene; V was cut back by 6 bases and J by 4 bases. Here the CDR3 DNA reads TGTGCCAGCTCCCGACAGGGTTTTAATCAGCCCCAGCATTTT. This encodes CASSRQGFNQPQHF.

This chain links TRBV6-5 with TRBJ2-7; TRBD1 is a possible D gene (6 bases). The CDR3 has 15 residues. Trimming stripped 6 bases from V and 0 bases from J, with 15 bases between. CDR1 is MNHEY and CDR2 is SVGAGI in the germline V gene. This CDR3 reads CASSFNRDPSYEQYF. The CDR3 DNA sequence: TGTGCCAGCAGCTTCAACAGGGACCCCTCCTACGAGCAGTACTTC.

J is TRBJ1-4 and V is TRBV5-4; 9 nucleotides match TRBD1. Germline trimming cut 4 bases from V and 5 bases from J; bases unmatched to any gene: 9. The germline CDR1 and CDR2 sequences are SGHNT and YYREEE (reference sequence). CDR3 length equals 16 residues. For the CDR3, the DNA is TGTGCCAGCAGCGACCTCTCCGGGACAGGGAATGAAAAACTGTTTTTT. Its translation is CASSDLSGTGNEKLFF.

The chain recombines TRBV27 with TRBJ2-7; 7 bases fit TRBD1. This CDR3 has 13 residues. With V trimmed by 4 bases and J by 4 bases, 4 bases remained unmatched. Germline CDR1 is MNHEY and CDR2 is SMNVEV (reference sequence). The CDR3 sequence is CASSSSGQYEQYF. CDR3 coding DNA: TGTGCCAGCAGTTCATCGGGACAGTACGAGCAGTACTTC.

This rearrangement joins TRBV11-2 to TRBJ2-3; TRBD2 matches at 9 bases. Losses at the gene ends were 6 bases for V and 2 bases for J; bases not matched to a gene: 6. CDR1 and CDR2 from the germline V gene are SGHAT and FQNNGV. The CDR3 runs 15 residues. This chain's CDR3 is CASSPTSGFTDTQYF. DNA for the CDR3: TGTGCCAGCAGTCCGACTAGCGGATTCACAGATACGCAGTATTTT.